This TCR beta chain is drawn from a study of blood T cell repertoires in COVID-19. Study at large: Samples representing acute and convalescent COVID-19 were sourced from the United States, Italy and Spain. Sources were T cells, B-cell-depleted T cells, or PBMCs; the material itself was cDNA or gDNA.

In the original processing: Estimation of nucleated cell counts was performed using reference gene primer amplification. The method was immunoSEQ multiplex PCR; TCRdb's version includes in-frame clones alone and lacks a portion of them. V, J and clone size are taken as reported in that table, and D and trimming were inferred from the DNA itself. The sample lists more than 95,000 clones; about 90% were seen once. This CDR3 has 14 amino acids. The germline V gene encodes CDR1 SNHLY and CDR2 FYNNEI. Between the trimmed V and J ends, which lost 5 bases and 6 bases, there was a span of 14 bases. Seattle patients were enrolled during active infection and followed longitudinally.

The chain recombines TRBV2 with TRBJ2-1; unclear D gene. The specimen sequenced was peripheral blood. This clonotype was sampled from a man between 45 and 60 years old with COVID-19, enrolled during active disease. CDR3 residues: CASSIIAGGNEQFF. The CDR3 DNA reads as TGTGCCAGCAGTATCATAGCCGGTGGCAATGAGCAGTTCTTC. The full variable domain, rest sourced from reference TRBV2 and TRBJ2-1, is EPEVTQTPSHQVTQMGQEVILRCVPISNHLYFYWYRQILGQKVEFLVSFYNNEISEKSEIFDDQFSVERPDGSNFTLKIRSTKLEDSAMYFCASSIIAGGNEQFFGPGTRLTVL.